These T cell receptor beta chains were read from a single sample in a study of cytomegalovirus exposure and HLA in healthy donors. Here immunoSEQ multiplex PCR was the method, and the copy in TCRdb shows in-frame clones only, minus some. The profile shows around 150,000 clones, around 88% of them singletons. Sequencing was performed on PBMCs. These receptors were taken from a woman between 25 and 40 years old in good health and CMV-seronegative. Both conserved end residues are part of each CDR3. Each record gives: J gene, V gene, clone size, D gene, CDR3 DNA, CDR3 protein. The D gene is left open where the match is weak. Not every row has a clone size; where given, it reads once, few, many or a size class.

>TRBJ1-4|TRBV9|-|-
TGTGCCAGCAGCCCAGGCAGAGACGGACTTAATGAAAAACTGTTTTTT
CASSPGRDGLNEKLFF
>TRBJ1-1|TRBV14|few|-
TGTGCCAGCAGCCAAGAGAGGACACTTCTCCCGACTGAAGCTTTCTTT
CASSQERTLLPTEAFF
>TRBJ1-1|TRBV5-1|-|TRBD1
TGCGCCAGCAGCTCGACTTCGACAGGGCGGACTGAAGCTTTCTTT
CASSSTSTGRTEAFF
>TRBJ2-7|TRBV4-1|-|TRBD1
TGCGCCAGCAGCCCCAGCCAAGGTAGGGACAGGGGGATCTACGAGCAGTACTTC
CASSPSQGRDRGIYEQYF
>TRBJ2-5|TRBV28|-|-
TGTGCCAGCAGAACCGGGACAAGGGAGACCCAGTACTTC
CASRTGTRETQYF
>TRBJ1-2|TRBV28|-|-
TGTGCCAGCAGTAAGGGGGGGAATAACTATGGCTACACCTTC
CASSKGGNNYGYTF
>TRBJ2-5|TRBV18|once|-
TGTGCCAGCGCAGACGTTGGGGCTCGAGAGACCCAGTACTTC
CASADVGARETQYF
>TRBJ1-4|TRBV4-1|-|-
TGCGCCAGCAGCCCGTGGGGGCAGGTTAATGAAAAACTGTTTTTT
CASSPWGQVNEKLFF
>TRBJ1-4|TRBV2|-|-
TGTGCCAGCAGTGAGGGGAAGGGGACTACGGGGAATGAAAAACTGTTTTTT
CASSEGKGTTGNEKLFF
>TRBJ2-1|TRBV6-1|-|TRBD1
TGTGCCAGCAAACGGGACAGGGGGCTAAATGAGCAGTTCTTC
CASKRDRGLNEQFF
>TRBJ2-1|TRBV5-4|-|TRBD2
TGTGCCAGCAGCTTGGGTGTTAGCGGGAAGCTTCTCTACAATGAGCAGTTCTTC
CASSLGVSGKLLYNEQFF
>TRBJ1-1|TRBV21-1|-|-
TGTGCCAGCAGCAGCGGACAGGGAAAGGGGTACCGGAACACTGAAGCTTTCTTT
CASSSGQGKGYRNTEAFF
>TRBJ1-2|TRBV7-2|-|TRBD1
TGTGCCAGCAGCTTAGACCCAGGGGGTGGCTACACCTTC
CASSLDPGGGYTF
>TRBJ1-4|TRBV7-2|-|-
TGTGCCAGCAGATCACAGGGCCCCCTAGGTGAAAAACTGTTTTTT
CASRSQGPLGEKLFF
>TRBJ1-2|TRBV19|-|TRBD1
TGTGCCAGTAGTAGCCCCGGGACAGGGTCCGCCTATGGCTACACCTTC
CASSSPGTGSAYGYTF